One and the same sample provided the 27 T cell receptor beta chains below, sequenced in a study of blood T cell repertoires in COVID-19. Data came from immunoSEQ multiplex PCR; TCRdb stores just in-frame clones and leaves some out. The sample records 45,000 to 70,000 clones, approximately 91% being singletons. Sequencing was done on a sample of peripheral blood. These receptor sequences come from a woman aged 60-75 years with active or convalescent COVID-19.

This sequence joins TRBV29-1 and TRBJ1-2, with D hard to call. CDR1 is SQVTM and CDR2 is ANQGSEA in the germline V gene. V was cut by 7 bases and J by 0 bases, with 12 bases left in between. The CDR3 runs 13 residues. This chain's CDR3 is CSAGEGANYGYTF. CDR3 in DNA: TGCAGCGCCGGGGAGGGAGCTAACTATGGCTACACCTTC.

The J gene is TRBJ1-2, the V gene TRBV12-3 or TRBV12-4; 7 bases line up with TRBD1. This CDR3 spans 13 amino acids. V shed 6 bases and J 3 bases; nucleotides not matched to a gene: 4. CDR3 nucleotides: TGTGCCAGCAGCACCGACAGGGACTATGGCTACACCTTC. Its protein is CASSTDRDYGYTF.

This clone was counted once. The rearrangement uses TRBV30 and TRBJ2-1, with 7 bases lining up with TRBD2. CDR3 size: 17 residues. Germline CDR1 GTSNPN, CDR2 SVGIG (reference sequence). V lost 3 bases, J lost 0 bases, and 11 bases stayed unmatched. CDR3 in amino acids: CAWSSRLAGPSYNEQFF. Written as DNA, the CDR3 is TGTGCCTGGAGCTCCCGACTAGCCGGTCCCTCCTACAATGAGCAGTTCTTC.

J is TRBJ2-6 and V is TRBV28; D uncertain. The germline gives CDR1 MDHEN, CDR2 SYDVKM. The V end was cut by 9 bases, the J end by 4 bases, with 4 bases between. This CDR3 is built from 11 residues. The CDR3 here is CASIGANVLTF. The CDR3 DNA sequence: TGTGCCAGTATCGGGGCCAACGTCCTGACTTTC.

The chain joins TRBV4-1 to TRBJ1-2; 9 bases align to TRBD1. Losses at the gene ends were 2 bases for V and 5 bases for J; bases not matched to a gene: 9. Germline lookup yields CDR1 MGHRA and CDR2 YSYEKL. The length of the CDR3 is 16 residues. The chain's CDR3 is CASSQTATGGLYGYTF. The CDR3 DNA sequence: TGCGCCAGCAGCCAAACGGCGACAGGGGGTTTGTATGGCTACACCTTC.

The J gene is TRBJ1-5, the V gene TRBV18; TRBD1 might be the D (5 bases). This CDR3 spans 13 amino acids. CDR1 is KGHSH and CDR2 is LQKENI in the germline V gene. The V and J ends lost 5 bases and 5 bases respectively, with 10 bases between them. The CDR3, as DNA: TGTGCCAGCTCATCCGACAGCTATCAGCCCCAGCATTTT. Translation: CASSSDSYQPQHF. The full variable domain, with the rest looked up from reference TRBV18 and TRBJ1-5, is NAGVMQNPRHLVRRRGQEARLRCSPMKGHSHVYWYRQLPEEGLKFMVYLQKENIIDESGMPKERFSAEFPKEGPSILRIQQVVRGDSAAYFCASSSDSYQPQHFGDGTRLSIL.

This chain uses TRBV12-5 with TRBJ2-1, with 7 bases fitting TRBD1. V was clipped by 5 bases and J by 4 bases; unmatched bases: 5. This CDR3 comprises 14 residues. The germline gives CDR1 LGHNT, CDR2 FRNRAP. Here the CDR3 DNA reads TGTGCTAGTGGTCGGACAGGTGGATACAATGAGCAGTTCTTC. Translated: CASGRTGGYNEQFF.

The chain carries TRBV24-1 and TRBJ2-3, with TRBD2 matching over 8 bases. V was pared by 1 base and J by 1 base, with 3 bases of the junction left unmatched. The CDR3 consists of 16 residues. Germline assignment: CDR1 KGHDR and CDR2 SFDVKD. CDR3 coding DNA: TGTGCCACCAGTGATTTAGGGCGGGGGGGCACAGATACGCAGTATTTT. Translation: CATSDLGRGGTDTQYF.

CDR3 nucleotide sequence: TGTGCCACCAGTGATATTGGGAGGGATGGAAGTAACTATGGCTACACCTTC. Encoded protein: CATSDIGRDGSNYGYTF. The V call is TRBV24-1, the J call TRBJ1-2; D not certain. Trimming shortened V by 3 bases and J by 1 base, and 17 bases separated the two germline ends. This CDR3 spans 17 amino acids. Germline-derived CDR1 and CDR2 are KGHDR and SFDVKD.

The chain recombines TRBV16 with TRBJ2-7, with TRBD1 as a possible D gene (6 bases). V gave up 3 bases and J gave up 7 bases, with 13 bases separating them. The CDR3 is 13 residues long. CDR1 KGHSY and CDR2 FQNENV come from the germline V gene. CDR3 sequence reads: CASSHQQGGEQYF. CDR3 DNA: TGTGCCAGCAGCCACCAACAGGGCGGTGAGCAGTACTTC.

The chain joins TRBV3-1 (or the pseudogene TRBV3-2) to TRBJ2-1; 7 nucleotides align to TRBD2. The CDR3 extends over 17 amino acids. Losses at the gene ends were 0 bases for V and 5 bases for J; bases not matched to a gene: 10. Germline values: CDR1 LGHDT, CDR2 YNNKEL (reference sequence). This chain's CDR3 is CASSQDFKWGGDNEQFF. CDR3 in DNA: TGTGCCAGCAGCCAAGATTTCAAGTGGGGGGGTGACAATGAGCAGTTCTTC.

The chain employs TRBV28 and TRBJ1-4; D remains ambiguous. This CDR3 comprises 14 residues. V gave up 3 bases and J gave up 5 bases, with 10 bases separating them. The germline V gene encodes CDR1 MDHEN and CDR2 SYDVKM. The CDR3, as DNA: TGTGCCAGCAGTTTCTCTATGATGAATGAAAAACTGTTTTTT. This codes for CASSFSMMNEKLFF. Complete variable domain (other parts from reference TRBV28 and TRBJ1-4): DVKVTQSSRYLVKRTGEKVFLECVQDMDHENMFWYRQDPGLGLRLIYFSYDVKMKEKGDIPEGYSVSREKKERFSLILESASTNQTSMYLCASSFSMMNEKLFFGSGTQLSVL.

The chain combines TRBV5-1 with TRBJ2-7; the match to TRBD2 covers 12 bases. Trimming took 1 base from V and 1 from J; bases not matched to a gene: 6. Germline values: CDR1 SGHRS, CDR2 YFSETQ. There are 17 residues in the CDR3. CDR3 sequence reads: CASSLFLAGGLSYEQYF. The CDR3 DNA sequence: TGCGCCAGCAGCTTGTTCCTAGCGGGAGGGCTTTCCTACGAGCAGTACTTC.

This chain uses TRBV7-3 with TRBJ2-1, with TRBD2 identical over 7 bases. CDR1 and CDR2 from the germline V gene are SGHTA and FQGTGA. The CDR3 length is 17 residues. The junction had 9 bases not matched to a gene; V was cut back by 1 base and J by 3 bases. The CDR3: CASSLKVGGPIYNEQFF. The CDR3 DNA follows: TGTGCCAGCAGCTTAAAGGTGGGAGGGCCCATCTACAATGAGCAGTTCTTC.

The chain has TRBV28 and TRBJ2-7; D gene ambiguous. The CDR3 contains 13 residues. V gave up 5 bases and J gave up 0 bases, with 8 bases separating them. Per germline, CDR1 MDHEN and CDR2 SYDVKM. The CDR3 nucleotides read TGTGCCAGCAGTCCCCCCCACTCCTACGAGCAGTACTTC. Encoded protein: CASSPPHSYEQYF. Looking up the rest from reference TRBV28 and TRBJ2-7 gives the full variable domain: DVKVTQSSRYLVKRTGEKVFLECVQDMDHENMFWYRQDPGLGLRLIYFSYDVKMKEKGDIPEGYSVSREKKERFSLILESASTNQTSMYLCASSPPHSYEQYFGPGTRLTVT.

This clone was observed a single time. V is TRBV28 and J is TRBJ2-1; tentative D call: TRBD2 (5 bases). CDR1 MDHEN and CDR2 SYDVKM come from the germline V gene. The CDR3 contains 21 residues. V was clipped by 5 bases and J by 3 bases, with 32 bases between them. The CDR3 DNA reads TGTGCCAGCAGTCCGGGATTTTTTGTGGCCCCGTCGATCACAAGCTACAATGAGCAGTTCTTC. It translates to CASSPGFFVAPSITSYNEQFF. Combining the CDR3 with reference TRBV28 and TRBJ2-1 gives the whole variable domain DVKVTQSSRYLVKRTGEKVFLECVQDMDHENMFWYRQDPGLGLRLIYFSYDVKMKEKGDIPEGYSVSREKKERFSLILESASTNQTSMYLCASSPGFFVAPSITSYNEQFFGPGTRLTVL.

The chain joins TRBV6-5 to TRBJ2-3; D may be TRBD2 (6 bases). V gave up 2 bases and J gave up 5 bases, with 17 bases separating them. Germline lookup yields CDR1 MNHEY and CDR2 SVGAGI. CDR3 size: 16 residues. CDR3 DNA sequence: TGTGCCAGCAGTTACCGGAGGCGGGAACATAAAGATACGCAGTATTTT. It specifies CASSYRRREHKDTQYF.

The chain joins TRBV19 to TRBJ2-3; 10 bases align to TRBD1. Germline loops: CDR1 LNHDA, CDR2 SQIVND (reference sequence). Trimming cost V 6 bases and J 0 bases; bases outside gene matches: 6. CDR3 size: 16 residues. CDR3 residues: CASRGTGVSSTDTQYF. In DNA form, the CDR3 reads TGTGCCAGTAGGGGGACAGGGGTTTCCAGCACAGATACGCAGTATTTT. Full variable domain (rest looked up from reference TRBV19 and TRBJ2-3): DGGITQSPKYLFRKEGQNVTLSCEQNLNHDAMYWYRQDPGQGLRLIYYSQIVNDFQKGDIAEGYSVSREKKESFPLTVTSAQKNPTAFYLCASRGTGVSSTDTQYFGPGTRLTVL.

V and J are TRBV24-1 and TRBJ2-1, with 11 bases lining up with TRBD1. Per the germline V gene, CDR1 is KGHDR and CDR2 is SFDVKD. CDR3 length: 17 residues. J lost 7 bases, V lost 1 base, and 8 bases had no gene match. The CDR3 DNA reads TGTGCCACCAGTGATTTCAGTCGGACAGGGGGCCGGAATGAGCAGTTCTTC. Its translation: CATSDFSRTGGRNEQFF.

The chain recombines TRBV30 with TRBJ1-5; TRBD1 is a possible D gene (6 bases). V shed 0 bases and J shed 7 bases, with 13 bases lying between them. This CDR3 contains 14 residues. CDR1 is GTSNPN and CDR2 is SVGIG in the germline V gene (reference sequence). The CDR3, as DNA: TGTGCCTGGAGTGTAGCGGGGGCCCCGCAGCCCCAGCATTTT. Protein sequence: CAWSVAGAPQPQHF.

V usage is TRBV5-1 and J usage is TRBJ1-2; 10 nucleotides line up with TRBD1. Trimming cost V 4 bases and J 2 bases; bases outside gene matches: 5. This CDR3 is 15 amino acids long. Germline V gene lookup returns CDR1 SGHRS and CDR2 YFSETQ. Written as DNA, the CDR3 is TGCGCCAGCAGCCCTTCGGGACAGGGGAACTATGGCTACACCTTC. This codes for CASSPSGQGNYGYTF.

V and J are TRBV7-2 and TRBJ2-7; 8 bases align to TRBD2. V dropped 5 bases and J dropped 6; count of bases not matched to a gene: 9. CDR1 is SGHTA and CDR2 is FQGNSA in the germline V gene. CDR3 size: 14 residues. The CDR3 DNA is TGTGCCAGCAGCATTCCGGGACTAGTGTCCGAGCAGTACTTC. It translates to CASSIPGLVSEQYF.

The V call is TRBV28, the J call TRBJ1-5; D ambiguous. Trimming removed 6 bases from V and 0 bases from J, with 15 bases in between. CDR1 is MDHEN and CDR2 is SYDVKM in the germline V gene. The CDR3 has 16 residues. The CDR3 protein is CASSFDTYLSNQPQHF. The CDR3 DNA reads as TGTGCCAGCAGCTTCGACACCTACCTTAGCAATCAGCCCCAGCATTTT. The entire variable domain, with the rest obtained from reference TRBV28 and TRBJ1-5, is as follows: DVKVTQSSRYLVKRTGEKVFLECVQDMDHENMFWYRQDPGLGLRLIYFSYDVKMKEKGDIPEGYSVSREKKERFSLILESASTNQTSMYLCASSFDTYLSNQPQHFGDGTRLSIL.

This clone was observed once. The chain employs TRBV11-3 and TRBJ2-5; 10 nucleotides match TRBD1. The CDR3 extends over 14 amino acids. Germline CDR1 reads SGHNT; CDR2 reads YENEEA. The V gene end was trimmed by 5 bases and the J gene end by 5 bases; junction bases not matched to a gene: 5. This chain's CDR3 is CASSTRTGGETQYF. Here the CDR3 DNA reads TGTGCCAGCAGCACCAGGACAGGGGGTGAGACCCAGTACTTC.

V usage is TRBV30 and J usage is TRBJ2-7, with D tentatively TRBD1 (6 bases). Looked up from germline, CDR1 is GTSNPN and CDR2 is SVGIG (reference sequence). V lost 3 bases, J lost 1 base, and 7 bases lay in between. This CDR3 spans 12 amino acids. CDR3 DNA: TGTGCCTGGAGGGACAGATCCTACGAGCAGTACTTC. The encoded protein is CAWRDRSYEQYF.

The genes are TRBV3-1 (or the pseudogene TRBV3-2) and TRBJ2-1; 12 bases align to TRBD2. V trimming: 4 bases; J trimming: 4 bases; junction bases outside the gene matches: 2. The CDR3 extends over 15 amino acids. In germline, CDR1 is LGHDT, CDR2 YNNKEL (reference sequence). The CDR3 reads CASSPGTSGYNEQFF. DNA for the CDR3: TGTGCCAGCAGCCCCGGGACTAGCGGGTACAATGAGCAGTTCTTC.

The chain couples TRBV30 to TRBJ1-4; the D gene is possibly TRBD1 (5 bases). Germline values: CDR1 GTSNPN, CDR2 SVGIG (reference sequence). The V end lost 3 bases, the J end lost 8 bases, and 19 bases lay between the germline ends. CDR3 length equals 15 residues. The CDR3 bases are TGTGCCTGGAGCCCGAACAGGATCAGTAGAGAAAAACTGTTTTTT. Translated, it gives CAWSPNRISREKLFF.